Ten or more counts support the clone carrying this TCR beta chain. Its antigen is unknown. The sample originates from a study of T cells in Graves' hyperthyroidism and ophthalmopathy. The trim removed 7 bases at V and 10 bases at J, leaving 11 bases unmatched. This CDR3 is built from 14 residues. Germline CDR1 is LGHNT and CDR2 is FRNRAP. General study results and limits: Ophthalmopathy onset followed model prediction by a median roughly six months. From stable hyperthyroidism, ophthalmopathy was separated by a 13 V-J model. Among clonotypes expanded in thyroid above 0.001, most were also found in blood.

Together with thyroid ultrasound, orbital computed tomography, serum thyroxine and TRAb, clinical symptoms were used for diagnoses. The CDR3 regions of TCR beta were amplified from RNA transcripts. During a first-round RT-PCR of the TCR CDR3, the HTBI primer set was used. TCRdb passed the multiplex PCR reads through MiXCR, listing each CDR3 protein once. The repertoire holds more than 500,000 distinct CDR3 sequences, with about 15% as singletons. The sequence was obtained from a woman between 35 and 50 years old with Graves' ophthalmopathy. The chain recombines TRBV12-5 with TRBJ1-5; 9 nucleotides agree with TRBD1. Sequencing was done on a sample of blood. CDR3 bases: TGTGCTAGTGCAAAGGGACAGGGAGGTCAACCCCAGCATTTT. This gives the protein CASAKGQGGQPQHF.